This TCR beta chain was sequenced during a study of T cell changes during pregnancy in multiple sclerosis. Assay: immunoSEQ multiplex PCR; the TCRdb copy retains only in-frame clones and omits some. The sample has approximately 110,000 clones, around 90% seen once. The CDR3 is made up of 13 amino acids. CDR1 MDHEN and CDR2 SYDVKM come from the germline V gene. Trimming removed 6 bases at V and 3 bases at J, with 9 bases between. The sequences come from peripheral blood, collected in the third trimester of pregnancy. The chain carries TRBV28 and TRBJ2-1; D call uncertain. This sequence was found in a female donor with multiple sclerosis, enrolled in a pregnancy study. CDR3 nucleotides: TGTGCCAGCAGCGGGTTTGACTACAATGAGCAGTTCTTC. Encoded protein: CASSGFDYNEQFF. Full variable domain (outside the CDR3, taken from reference TRBV28 and TRBJ2-1): DVKVTQSSRYLVKRTGEKVFLECVQDMDHENMFWYRQDPGLGLRLIYFSYDVKMKEKGDIPEGYSVSREKKERFSLILESASTNQTSMYLCASSGFDYNEQFFGPGTRLTVL.